This T cell receptor beta chain was retrieved from a study of CD8+CD57+ T cells in acquired aplastic anemia. Whole-study context: Sorted CD4+ plus CD8+ cells gave DNA averaging around 3.2 ug.

Points from the study as a whole: A significant difference in CD8+ Simpson's diversity between patients and controls was not found.

Unmatched junction bases numbered 4, after V lost 9 bases and J lost 0 bases. CDR3 length equals 13 residues. The study profiled TCR beta VDJ and CDR3 using genomic DNA as template. TCRdb re-analysed the reads in MiXCR, keeping a single row per CDR3 protein. The sample includes about 110,000 distinct CDR3 sequences, 40% to 65% of them seen just once. This clonotype has ten or more counts. Its antigen is as yet unknown. The chain carries TRBV12-3 or TRBV12-4 and TRBJ1-1; 7 bases match TRBD1. This TCR was recovered from a human donor in good health, serving as a control. Sequenced sample: sorted CD4+, CD8+, or CD8+CD57+ T cells (not recorded which) from PBMCs. The CDR3: CASGDSLNTEAFF. DNA for the CDR3: TGTGCCAGTGGGGACAGCTTGAACACTGAAGCTTTCTTT.